These 23 T cell receptor beta chains were all obtained from the same sample, sequenced in a study of blood T cell repertoires in COVID-19. Using immunoSEQ multiplex PCR, the repertoire was profiled, and TCRdb retains in-frame clones only, with some absent. The sample carries roughly 70,000 clones, approximately 80% recorded once. The sequenced sample consisted of peripheral blood. These receptors were collected from a man aged 65 to 85 with COVID-19, enrolled during active disease.

CDR3 nucleotide sequence: TGCGCCAGCAGCCTGGGGGGAGCGCTCAACACTGAAGCTTTCTTT. It is translated as CASSLGGALNTEAFF. The rearrangement links TRBV4-1 to TRBJ1-1, with a possible D match to TRBD1 (5 bases). The length of the CDR3 is 15 residues. Trimming shortened V by 4 bases and J by 2 bases, and 14 bases separated the two germline ends. Germline V gene data show CDR1 as MGHRA and CDR2 as YSYEKL.

This sequence joins TRBV5-5 and TRBJ2-3; TRBD2 matches 7 bases. Unmatched junction bases numbered 6, after V lost 6 bases and J lost 2 bases. Germline lookup yields CDR1 SGHKS and CDR2 YYEKEE (reference sequence). CDR3 length equals 14 residues. The CDR3 spells CASNPGGTTDTQYF. The CDR3 DNA follows: TGTGCCAGCAACCCGGGGGGAACCACAGATACGCAGTATTTT.

The chain carries TRBV5-1 and TRBJ2-7; D perhaps matches TRBD2 (6 bases). CDR1 is SGHRS, CDR2 YFSETQ, per germline. This CDR3 has 17 residues. Between the trimmed V and J ends, which lost 4 bases and 6 bases, there was a span of 26 bases. The CDR3 coding sequence is TGCGCCAGCAGCCCGTCCATCGGTGGGGGGAGGAAGGGCGAGCAGTACTTC. The encoded protein is CASSPSIGGGRKGEQYF.

The CDR3 region is CASSRGDYGYTF. In DNA, the CDR3 is TGTGCCAGCAGCCGAGGTGACTATGGCTACACCTTC. V usage is TRBV28 and J usage is TRBJ1-2, with D unresolved. V was shortened by 6 bases and J by 3 bases, with 8 bases between the two germline ends. The CDR3 loop spans 12 amino acids. CDR1 is MDHEN, CDR2 SYDVKM, per germline.

In this sample, this clone turned up many times. The chain employs TRBV29-1 and TRBJ2-7; D perhaps matches TRBD1 (5 bases). CDR1 SQVTM and CDR2 ANQGSEA come from the germline V gene. V lost 5 bases and J 7 bases, leaving 15 bases between the germline ends. CDR3 length: 12 amino acids. The CDR3 nucleotides read TGCAGCGTTCAGGGTTCTGCATCTGAGCAGTACTTC. Protein: CSVQGSASEQYF.

The CDR3 nucleotides read TGTGCCTGGAGGGGGGGACCTTACAATGAGCAGTTCTTC. It is translated as CAWRGGPYNEQFF. The chain combines TRBV30 with TRBJ2-1; tentatively, D is TRBD2 (6 bases). The V gene's germline CDR1 is GTSNPN and CDR2 SVGIG (reference sequence). The CDR3 has 13 amino acids. V lost 3 bases to trimming and J lost 4 bases, with 10 bases between them.

V gene TRBV19 combines with J gene TRBJ2-2, with TRBD1 as a possible D gene (6 bases). Germline CDR1 reads LNHDA; CDR2 reads SQIVND (reference sequence). Trimming pared 6 bases from V and 6 bases from J, leaving 8 bases between. The CDR3 runs to 12 residues. CDR3 coding DNA: TGTGCCAGTAGGAAGGGGGCCGGGGAGCTGTTTTTT. This translates into CASRKGAGELFF.

V gene TRBV5-1 combines with J gene TRBJ1-1; D possibly corresponds to TRBD1 (5 bases). This CDR3 spans 14 amino acids. CDR1 is SGHRS and CDR2 is YFSETQ in the germline V gene. V was pared by 6 bases and J by 1 base, with 13 bases between. This CDR3 reads CASTVDGGNTEAFF. The CDR3 DNA follows: TGCGCCAGCACCGTGGACGGGGGGAACACTGAAGCTTTCTTT.

CDR3 region: CASRDRGGWNSNQPQHF. The CDR3 nucleotides are TGTGCCAGTCGGGACAGGGGAGGTTGGAATAGCAATCAGCCCCAGCATTTT. The gene calls are TRBV19 and TRBJ1-5; 10 nucleotides line up with TRBD1. The germline gives CDR1 LNHDA, CDR2 SQIVND (reference sequence). CDR3 length: 17 residues. Germline trimming cut 8 bases from V and 0 bases from J; bases unmatched to any gene: 10.

Turning to this clone: One end of the junction is discordant with germline, which a read error may explain. V usage is TRBV7-7 and J usage is TRBJ1-5, with D perhaps matching TRBD1 (5 bases). This CDR3 comprises 13 residues. From germline, CDR1 is SSHAT and CDR2 FNYEAQ (reference sequence). In DNA, the CDR3 is TGTGCTAGCAGCCCAGGTCGGGGGCAGCCCCAGCATTTT. The encoded protein is CASSPGRGQPQHF.

The rearrangement joins TRBV4-3 to TRBJ2-3; TRBD1 aligns across 8 bases. V was pared by 1 base and J by 3 bases, with 3 bases of the junction left unmatched. In germline, CDR1 is LGHNA, CDR2 YSLEER. The CDR3 covers 15 residues. CDR3 in DNA: TGCGCCAGCAGCCAAGTTACAGGGGGGACAGATACGCAGTATTTT. Protein: CASSQVTGGTDTQYF.

The rearrangement links TRBV7-2 to TRBJ1-6, with 7 bases identical to TRBD1. The CDR3 runs 15 residues. The germline V gene encodes CDR1 SGHTA and CDR2 FQGNSA. J lost 9 bases, V lost 1 base, and 6 bases had no gene match. CDR3 bases: TGTGCCAGCAGCTTAGAAGGACAGGTCGCTTCACCCCTCCACTTT. Protein product: CASSLEGQVASPLHF.

The rearrangement joins TRBV7-3 to TRBJ1-1; weak D call: TRBD1 (5 bases). CDR3 length equals 13 residues. The germline CDR1 and CDR2 sequences are SGHTA and FQGTGA. The ends were cut back, 6 bases at V and 7 bases at J, with 15 bases in the middle. This CDR3 is CASSFWGTGEAFF. In nucleotides, the CDR3 is TGTGCCAGCAGTTTCTGGGGCACGGGTGAAGCTTTCTTT.

The chain couples TRBV6-2 or TRBV6-3 to TRBJ1-5, with D perhaps matching TRBD1 (6 bases). With 5 bases removed from V and 4 bases from J, the gap between germline ends came to 15 bases. This CDR3 contains 15 residues. CDR1 is MNHEY and CDR2 is SVGEGT in the germline V gene. CDR3 amino acids: CASSRETGSNQPQHF. CDR3 DNA sequence: TGTGCCAGCAGTCGCGAGACAGGTTCAAATCAGCCCCAGCATTTT.

The gene calls are TRBV15 and TRBJ2-5, with D tentatively TRBD2 (6 bases). The CDR3 extends over 15 amino acids. Germline CDR1 and CDR2: LNHNV and YYDKDF (reference sequence). The V gene lost 0 bases and the J gene lost 5 bases, with 13 bases spanning the gap. The CDR3 region has the DNA TGTGCCACCAGCAGAGATCCGGGAGCCGGTGAGACCCAGTACTTC. It translates to CATSRDPGAGETQYF.

V and J are TRBV24-1 and TRBJ2-1; possibly TRBD2 for D (6 bases). V was trimmed by 3 bases and J by 9 bases, leaving 20 bases between them. This CDR3 region has 16 residues. Germline CDR1 is KGHDR and CDR2 is SFDVKD. The CDR3 region has the DNA TGTGCCACCAGTGATCCCTCGGCGGGGCCCTACTCTGAGCAGTTCTTC. Translation: CATSDPSAGPYSEQFF.

The rearrangement uses TRBV24-1 and TRBJ2-7, with D possibly being TRBD1 (6 bases). The V end was cut by 4 bases, the J end by 3 bases, with 15 bases between. Germline CDR1 and CDR2: KGHDR and SFDVKD. This CDR3 spans 15 amino acids. The CDR3 region is CATSEDSGTIYEQYF. CDR3 nucleotides: TGTGCCACCAGTGAGGATTCCGGGACAATCTACGAGCAGTACTTC.

The V call is TRBV7-2, the J call TRBJ1-4, with 7 bases aligning to TRBD1. V lost 5 bases to trimming and J lost 6 bases; unmatched junction nucleotides: 15. Germline V gives CDR1 SGHTA, CDR2 FQGNSA. The CDR3 spans 17 residues. In DNA form, the CDR3 reads TGTGCCAGCAGCCCGAGACCGCCGGGACAGACCTATGAAAAACTGTTTTTT. As protein: CASSPRPPGQTYEKLFF.

This chain links TRBV29-1 with TRBJ2-3; 14 bases agree with TRBD2. The CDR3 totals 17 residues. Germline CDR1 is SQVTM and CDR2 is ANQGSEA. Trimming removed 3 bases from V and 2 bases from J; junction bases left unmatched: 7. DNA of the CDR3: TGCAGCGTTGAGGGGACTAGCGGGAGAGGTCCCACAGATACGCAGTATTTT. Protein product: CSVEGTSGRGPTDTQYF.

This clone was recorded only once. V and J are TRBV19 and TRBJ1-1, with 12 bases aligning to TRBD1. Losses at the gene ends were 3 bases for V and 0 bases for J; bases not matched to a gene: 23. Looked up from germline, CDR1 is LNHDA and CDR2 is SQIVND (reference sequence). The CDR3 contains 23 residues. The CDR3 protein is CASSILGTGGFTFQEPLNTEAFF. The CDR3 DNA reads TGTGCCAGTAGTATCCTTGGGACAGGGGGCTTTACTTTCCAAGAACCATTGAACACTGAAGCTTTCTTT.

This sequence joins TRBV30 and TRBJ2-1, with no clear D. V was pared by 0 bases and J by 10 bases, with 13 bases between. Germline values: CDR1 GTSNPN, CDR2 SVGIG (reference sequence). CDR3 length equals 13 residues. The CDR3 protein is CAWSVLASGEQFF. The CDR3 bases are TGTGCCTGGAGTGTACTGGCTAGTGGGGAGCAGTTCTTC. Looking up the rest from reference TRBV30 and TRBJ2-1 gives the full variable domain: SQTIHQWPATLVQPVGSPLSLECTVEGTSNPNLYWYRQAAGRGLQLLFYSVGIGQISSEVPQNLSASRPQDRQFILSSKKLLLSDSGFYLCAWSVLASGEQFFGPGTRLTVL.

The genes are TRBV7-2 and TRBJ2-3; 8 nucleotides align to TRBD1. CDR1 and CDR2 from the germline V gene are SGHTA and FQGNSA. V lost 8 bases, J lost 0 bases, and 4 bases stayed unmatched. CDR3 length equals 14 residues. CDR3 loop: CASDRGGSTDTQYF. In nucleotides, the CDR3 is TGTGCCAGCGACAGGGGAGGAAGCACAGATACGCAGTATTTT.

The chain recombines TRBV7-2 with TRBJ2-3, with a tentative D call TRBD1 (6 bases). V lost 5 bases and J lost 1, with 10 bases in between. The CDR3 is 14 residues long. CDR1 SGHTA and CDR2 FQGNSA come from the germline V gene. DNA for the CDR3: TGTGCCAGCAGCATCAGGGGTCGCACAGATACGCAGTATTTT. It translates to CASSIRGRTDTQYF.